The present T cell receptor beta chain was sequenced within a study of T cell repertoires in cytomegalovirus infection. Across the whole study: Well-studied HLA-B-restricted CMV epitopes were used in the study alongside recently identified HLA-C-restricted ones. Public TCR beta signatures were indicative of both CMV infection and a matching HLA type. Points from the study as a whole: What dominated the ex vivo response were HLA-C-restricted CMV-specific TCR beta clonotypes.

The CDR3 contains 15 residues. Germline assignment: CDR1 LNHNV and CDR2 YYDKDF (reference sequence). The V and J ends lost 3 bases and 7 bases respectively, with 16 bases between them. In the case of this clonotype: Its antigen is not known.

TCRdb redid the calling of the reads with MiXCR, one entry per CDR3 protein. In the table there are about 740,000 distinct CDR3 sequences, 33% of which are singletons. This sample comprised cultured PBMCs, obtained from culture after CMV antigen stimulation. The TCR was taken from a human donor in good health (CMV status not recorded). Some clones in this sample may be carry-over from other donors' samples. V and J are TRBV15 and TRBJ1-5; tentatively, D is TRBD1 (5 bases). The CDR3 protein is CATSSGTTSYQPQHF. CDR3 coding DNA: TGTGCCACCAGCAGCGGGACTACGTCGTACCAGCCCCAGCATTTT. The full variable domain, its missing parts supplied by reference TRBV15 and TRBJ1-5, is DAMVIQNPRYQVTQFGKPVTLSCSQTLNHNVMYWYQQKSSQAPKLLFHYYDKDFNNEADTPDNFQSRRPNTSFCFLDIRSPGLGDTAMYLCATSSGTTSYQPQHFGDGTRLSIL.